The 8 T cell receptor beta chains below all came from one sample that was sequenced in a study of a mutant IDH1 vaccine in newly diagnosed glioma. Time point of the sample: week 47, end of study. Doses comprised 300 ug of mutant IDH1 20-mer peptide each, plus topical imiquimod. Their specific antigens are unknown. The protocol was immunoSEQ multiplex PCR, while the TCRdb copy is restricted to in-frame clones and leaves out a portion. Of 77,000 or so clones listed, 70% to 90% are singletons. Sequenced here: PBMCs, sampled from a glioma patient whose treatment included an IDH1 peptide vaccine. Every receptor here comes from a man aged 40-49 years with glioma.

The rearrangement joins TRBV5-5 to TRBJ2-5; no clear D gene. TRBJ2-7 matches the DNA end more closely, so the J call is doubtful. This CDR3 is built from 14 residues. The germline V gene encodes CDR1 SGHKS and CDR2 YYEKEE (reference sequence). The CDR3 DNA follows: TGTGCCAGCAGTCAAAACGACGTTACCTACGAGCAGTACTTC. Protein product: CASSQNDVTYEQYF.

V usage is TRBV11-3 and J usage is TRBJ2-2; 7 bases align to TRBD1. Germline V gene lookup returns CDR1 SGHNT and CDR2 YENEEA. The CDR3 runs to 13 residues. V lost 5 bases and J lost 7; bases outside the gene matches: 4. The CDR3 loop is CASSRQGNGELFF. CDR3 sequence (DNA): TGTGCCAGCAGCCGACAGGGTAACGGGGAGCTGTTTTTT.

This sequence joins TRBV7-3 and TRBJ2-3; 8 bases are a match to TRBD2. Germline V gene data show CDR1 as SGHTA and CDR2 as FQGTGA. Germline trimming cut 2 bases from V and 2 bases from J; bases unmatched to any gene: 6. CDR3 size: 16 residues. CDR3: CASSLGQAGATDTQYF. For the CDR3, the DNA is TGTGCCAGCAGCTTAGGGCAAGCGGGAGCCACAGATACGCAGTATTTT.

This chain joins TRBV7-2 and TRBJ1-5; D gene uncertain. This CDR3 has 12 amino acids. The germline V gene encodes CDR1 SGHTA and CDR2 FQGNSA. Trimming took off 5 bases at V and 7 bases at J, with 9 bases between the two ends. The CDR3 coding sequence is TGTGCCAGCAGCACCGGCGTCCAGCCCCAGCATTTT. This gives the protein CASSTGVQPQHF. Filled out from reference TRBV7-2 and TRBJ1-5, the complete variable domain reads GAGVSQSPSNKVTEKGKDVELRCDPISGHTALYWYRQSLGQGLEFLIYFQGNSAPDKSGLPSDRFSAERTGGSVSTLTIQRTQQEDSAVYLCASSTGVQPQHFGDGTRLSIL.

The chain recombines TRBV29-1 with TRBJ2-4, with 10 bases identical to TRBD1. This CDR3 is built from 16 residues. Unmatched junction bases numbered 10, after V lost 5 bases and J lost 3 bases. Germline V gene data show CDR1 as SQVTM and CDR2 as ANQGSEA. The CDR3 loop is CSVPTGGNWGKNIQYF. Written as DNA, the CDR3 is TGCAGCGTTCCGACAGGGGGCAATTGGGGCAAAAACATTCAGTACTTC.

The chain joins TRBV15 to TRBJ2-7; D gene uncertain. Per the germline V gene, CDR1 is LNHNV and CDR2 is YYDKDF (reference sequence). The CDR3 spans 12 residues. V shed 5 bases and J shed 4 bases, with 9 bases lying between them. CDR3 loop: CATSSDWYEQYF. The CDR3, as DNA: TGTGCCACCAGCTCAGACTGGTACGAGCAGTACTTC.

This clone was counted once. This chain links TRBV6-7 with TRBJ2-3; no clear D gene. TRBV6-7 is an ORF, and what it does is uncertain. The CDR3 runs to 16 residues. Trimming removed 0 bases from V and 2 bases from J, with 12 bases in between. CDR3 sequence reads: CASSYSVSRATDTQYF. CDR3 in DNA: TGTGCCAGCAGTTACTCGGTTAGTAGGGCCACAGATACGCAGTATTTT.

This clone has a single count. The chain uses TRBV7-2 and TRBJ1-5, with unresolved D. The germline gives CDR1 SGHTA, CDR2 FQGNSA. The CDR3 contains 14 residues. Deletions cut 0 bases from V and 4 bases from J, with 7 bases between. The CDR3 here is CASSLAYGNQPQHF. CDR3 DNA: TGTGCCAGCAGCTTAGCGTACGGAAATCAGCCCCAGCATTTT.